This entry concerns a single T cell receptor beta chain. Its specificity is unknown. These data originate in a study of graft-versus-host responses after intestinal transplantation. As for the study in general: Multivisceral, liver-intestinal, or isolated intestinal transplants were performed in recipients. Every recipient underwent anti-thymocyte globulin induction, then tacrolimus and steroids for three to four years.

Germline lookup yields CDR1 SQVTM and CDR2 ANQGSEA. This CDR3 comprises 14 residues. Trimming at V came to 4 bases and at J to 4 bases, leaving 8 bases not matched to a gene. TCRdb's copy holds only in-frame clones and misses some; the assay was immunoSEQ multiplex PCR. The table has fewer than 120,000 clones, 93% seen once; the top ten hold approximately 0.49%. Findings and limits, study-wide: Peak GvH clone levels in circulation were associated with early post-transplant HvG declines. Detection of GvH clones occurred in recipient marrow, and some had their first appearance in ileum or blood.

The clonotype originates from a human donor who received an intestinal transplant. Sequences were derived from unstimulated CD8+ T cells sorted from spleen or lymph node cells, sampled before intestinal transplant. The chain carries TRBV29-1 and TRBJ2-7; 9 bases fit TRBD2. The DNA for the CDR3 is TGCAGCGTTGGTTCCCTAGCGGGGTGGTACGAGCAGTACTTC. Protein: CSVGSLAGWYEQYF.